The T cell receptor (beta chain) under discussion was sequenced for a study of early T cells in non-severe SARS-CoV-2 infection. Whole-study context: Sequencing of unsorted whole blood was done on bulk RNA, leaving chains unpaired.

Attached unique molecular identifiers marked individual cDNA molecules. TCRdb fed the 5' RACE reads into MiXCR, producing one record per CDR3 protein. Among around 67,000 distinct CDR3 sequences listed, approximately 12% were seen once. This clonotype was detected a few times. Its antigen is undetermined. Notes on the study in general: VDJdb matching favored anti-spike CD8 responses, missing private and CD4 specificities.

Sequencing used whole blood. The clonotype originates from an adult who was a healthcare worker with PCR-confirmed SARS-CoV-2 infection or an uninfected control (not recorded which).

The DNA for the CDR3 is TGTGCCATCAGTGAGCAGGGGGCGAGCTCCTACGAGCAGTACTTC. The encoded protein is CAISEQGASSYEQYF. V and J are TRBV10-3 and TRBJ2-7; 8 positions match TRBD1. The CDR3 sequence is 15 residues long. In germline, CDR1 is ENHRY, CDR2 SYGVKD. The J segment lost 0 bases and the V segment lost 2 bases, leaving 3 bases of the junction unmatched.